Listed below are T cell receptor beta chains from one sample, sequenced in a study of shared clonotypes between healthy human individuals. Clones were read by immunoSEQ multiplex PCR, and TCRdb kept only the in-frame ones, dropping some. The sample lists roughly 330,000 clones, around 67% occurring once. What was sequenced was memory CD4+ T cells sorted from blood. These receptor sequences come from a young man in good health. Both conserved end residues are part of each CDR3. The D gene is left open where the match is weak.

cdr3_aa: CASSPRSGANVLTF
cdr3_nt: TGTGCCAGCTCACCTAGGTCTGGGGCCAACGTCCTGACTTTC
j_call: TRBJ2-6
v_call: TRBV18
d_call: .

cdr3_aa: CASSVATGTQYF
cdr3_nt: TGTGCCAGCAGCGTAGCTACGGGGACCCAGTACTTC
j_call: TRBJ2-5
v_call: TRBV9
d_call: .

cdr3_aa: CASSLGTGELNIQYF
cdr3_nt: TGTGCCAGCAGCTTAGGGACAGGTGAATTAAACATTCAGTACTTC
j_call: TRBJ2-4
v_call: TRBV11-3
d_call: TRBD1

cdr3_aa: CASSQGGGWRETQYF
cdr3_nt: TGTGCCAGCAGCCAAGGCGGGGGATGGCGAGAGACCCAGTACTTC
j_call: TRBJ2-5
v_call: TRBV14
d_call: TRBD2

cdr3_aa: CASSQDAGYGYTF
cdr3_nt: TGTGCCAGCAGCCAAGATGCCGGGTATGGCTACACCTTC
j_call: TRBJ1-2
v_call: TRBV14
d_call: .

cdr3_aa: CASSFKGPPGKPQHF
cdr3_nt: TGTGCCAGCAGTTTTAAGGGGCCCCCGGGCAAGCCCCAGCATTTT
j_call: TRBJ1-5
v_call: TRBV27
d_call: .

cdr3_aa: CASSPGLAGVQETQYF
cdr3_nt: TGTGCCAGCTCACCGGGACTAGCGGGGGTACAAGAGACCCAGTACTTC
j_call: TRBJ2-5
v_call: TRBV18
d_call: TRBD2

cdr3_aa: CACQGGSEKLFF
cdr3_nt: TGTGCCTGTCAGGGGGGGAGTGAAAAACTGTTTTTT
j_call: TRBJ1-4
v_call: TRBV28
d_call: TRBD1

cdr3_aa: CAPHGYTF
cdr3_nt: TGTGCCCCTCATGGCTACACCTTC
j_call: TRBJ1-2
v_call: TRBV21-1
d_call: .

cdr3_aa: CASSLGRGSSYEQYF
cdr3_nt: TGTGCCAGCAGCTTAGGACGGGGAAGCTCCTACGAGCAGTACTTC
j_call: TRBJ2-7
v_call: TRBV7-2
d_call: .